This T cell receptor (beta chain) is from a study of immune reconstitution after stem cell transplant in scleroderma (dated 2017 in TCRdb). This clonotype is considered medium-sized (0.01 to 0.1%). Its specific antigen is unknown. Base qualities were left out, and no much larger clone turns up one base away. Libraries were built with RT-PCR. TCRdb shows the sequencer as Illumina MiSeq. TCRdb reworked the public reads: Q25 trimming with fastp, MiXCR clone assembly, productive beta chains retained. All rows with the same CDR3 protein become a single entry with the most common DNA and genes. This sample is represented by around 2,000 distinct CDR3 sequences; 3% to 4% of them were singletons. The ten largest clones take up roughly 14% of the sample. Collection took place before or after autologous hematopoietic stem cell transplantation (not recorded which). This sequence was found in a male donor with systemic sclerosis.

The base sequence is TGCAGTGCTAGAGGGCAGCTGAACACTGAAGCTTTCTTT. The encoded protein is CSARGQLNTEAFF. In this chain, TRBV20-1 is recombined with TRBJ1-1; too little of a D gene remains to name it. V drops 1 base and J drops 0 bases, leaving 6 bases in between. Including the terminal cysteine and phenylalanine, the CDR3 comprises 13 residues. Only the CDR3 portion is preserved as DNA: 39 bases, with reading frame beginning at the first base. CDR1 is given as DFQATT and CDR2 as SNEGSKA, both from the germline V gene (reference sequence).